This entry lists 6 T cell receptor beta chains sequenced from one sample in a study of low-dose radiotherapy and immunotherapy resistance in tumors (dated by TCRdb to the early 2020s). In the paper's terms, the time point label means: before trial treatment. Sequencing was performed on an Illumina MiniSeq. First-strand cDNA was synthesized using Superscript III and a set of TRAV- and TRBV-specific primers, so that both TCRalpha and TCRbeta chains were covered. TCRs were amplified with Phusion for about 20 PCR cycles using a constant-region primer together with the adapter attached to the V primers. TCRdb handled the public reads itself, with Q25 trimming in fastp and clone calling in MiXCR, and kept productive beta chains. Each entry is one CDR3 protein sequence, shown with its most common DNA and genes. Here the sample has nearly 95,000 distinct CDR3 sequences; roughly 9% occur a single time. The ten largest clones take up around 0.97% of the sample.

The specimen comprised PBMCs, sampled before treatment. Receptors originate from a male donor with prostate cancer.

In its sample, this clonotype was seen many times. This chain joins TRBV4-2 and TRBJ1-6; the D gene is possibly TRBD1 (6 bases). V lost 0 bases, J lost 6 bases, and 9 bases lay in between. Germline lookup yields CDR1 LGHNA and CDR2 YNFKEQ. The CDR3 is 15 residues long. The CDR3 spells CASSQDRGPNSPLHF. The CDR3 nucleotides read TGTGCCAGCAGCCAAGACAGGGGACCTAATTCACCCCTCCACTTT.

This clonotype was seen at least ten times. This rearrangement joins TRBV6-6 to TRBJ1-5; the D is unclear. The CDR3 runs to 15 residues. Trimming removed 1 base from V and 5 bases from J, with 12 bases in between. The germline gives CDR1 MNHNY, CDR2 SVGAGI (reference sequence). In DNA, the CDR3 is TGTGCCAGCAGTTACTTTCCTTGGGCTGATCAGCCCCAGCATTTT. Translation: CASSYFPWADQPQHF.

With regard to this clonotype: A far more abundant clone sits one base away, making this likely a read error. This chain connects TRBV10-3 to TRBJ2-3; TRBD2 aligns across 7 bases. The CDR3 runs to 15 residues. CDR1 is ENHRY and CDR2 is SYGVKD in the germline V gene. With V trimmed by 3 bases and J by 4 bases, 7 bases remained unmatched. CDR3 sequence reads: CAISERGGVPDTQYF. CDR3 DNA: TGTGCCATCAGTGAAAGGGGAGGGGTCCCAGATACGCAGTATTTT.

This clonotype showed up many times. This rearrangement joins TRBV29-1 to TRBJ2-7; no clear D gene. Germline lookup yields CDR1 SQVTM and CDR2 ANQGSEA. The CDR3 is 12 amino acids. With 5 bases removed from V and 3 bases from J, the gap between germline ends came to 11 bases. CDR3 in amino acids: CSVLGGYYEQYF. CDR3 nucleotides: TGCAGCGTTCTCGGCGGATACTACGAGCAGTACTTC.

This clonotype was recorded at least ten times. The rearrangement joins TRBV14 to TRBJ2-1; D ambiguous. The CDR3 covers 13 residues. CDR1 and CDR2 (germline): SGHDN, FVKESK. Trimming stripped 0 bases from V and 5 bases from J, with 5 bases between. DNA of the CDR3: TGTGCCAGCAGCCAAGATTACAACAATGAGCAGTTCTTC. Translation: CASSQDYNNEQFF.

This clonotype was seen many times. This chain uses TRBV30 with TRBJ1-6; tentatively, D is TRBD1 (6 bases). Trimming stripped 2 bases from V and 3 bases from J, with 14 bases between. The CDR3 covers 16 residues. In germline, CDR1 is GTSNPN, CDR2 SVGIG (reference sequence). CDR3 region: CAWSFGQSFYNSPLHF. In DNA, the CDR3 is TGTGCCTGGAGTTTCGGACAGAGTTTCTATAATTCACCCCTCCACTTT.